This TCR beta chain emerged from a study of cytomegalovirus exposure and HLA in healthy donors. Study-wide results and caveats: Reported results showed that the classifier diagnosed cytomegalovirus status with high specificity and sensitivity.

The assay was immunoSEQ multiplex PCR, and TCRdb's table has in-frame clones only and misses some. The table lists around 300,000 clones, approximately 86% of them singletons. V lost 5 bases to trimming and J lost 6 bases; unmatched junction nucleotides: 2. From germline, CDR1 is LNHDA and CDR2 SQIVND (reference sequence). CDR3 length: 12 residues. The donors were members of the approximately 130-subject validation cohort (separate from the approximately 670-subject first cohort). Concerning this clone: Its antigen is as yet unknown.

The specimen was PBMCs. This clonotype was sampled from a woman in her twenties or thirties in good health and CMV-seropositive. The chain has TRBV19 and TRBJ2-3, with 7 bases identical to TRBD1. As DNA, the CDR3 is TGTGCCAGTAGTGCGACAGGGGATACGCAGTATTTT. This translates into CASSATGDTQYF.